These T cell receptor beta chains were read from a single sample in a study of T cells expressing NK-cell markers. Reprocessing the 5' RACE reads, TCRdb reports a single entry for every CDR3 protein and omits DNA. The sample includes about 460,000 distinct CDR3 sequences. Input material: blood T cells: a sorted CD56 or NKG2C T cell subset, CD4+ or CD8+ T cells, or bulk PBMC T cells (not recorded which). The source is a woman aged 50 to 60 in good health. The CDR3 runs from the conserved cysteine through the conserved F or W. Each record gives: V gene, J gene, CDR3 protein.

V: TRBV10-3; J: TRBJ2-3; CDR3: CAISSGTGDTQYF
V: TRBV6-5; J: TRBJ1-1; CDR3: CASSYLQNTEAFF
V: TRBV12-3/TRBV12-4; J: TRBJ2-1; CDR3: CASSSLGSYNEQFF
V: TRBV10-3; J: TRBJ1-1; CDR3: CAIRATGTVDTEAFF
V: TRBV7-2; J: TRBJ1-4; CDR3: CASSLDPVVEKLFF
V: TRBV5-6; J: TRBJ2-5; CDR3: CASSSLETQYF
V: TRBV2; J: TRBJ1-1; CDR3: CASTMGQRRAEAFF
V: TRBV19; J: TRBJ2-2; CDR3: CASSMVGGIPTGELFF
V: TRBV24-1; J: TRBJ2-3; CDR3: CATSEQPGLTQYF
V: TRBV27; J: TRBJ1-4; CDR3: CASSRILETEKLFF
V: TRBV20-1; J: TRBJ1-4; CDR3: CSAQDRESGEKLFF
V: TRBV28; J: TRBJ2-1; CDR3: CASSLPTPGNEQFF
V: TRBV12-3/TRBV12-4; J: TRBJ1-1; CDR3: CASRLDRKYEAFF
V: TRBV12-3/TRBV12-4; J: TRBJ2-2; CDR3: CASSLLAQGPNTGELFF
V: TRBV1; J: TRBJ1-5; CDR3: CTSSHLQPQHF
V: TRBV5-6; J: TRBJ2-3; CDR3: CASSSDRDSPFTDTQYF
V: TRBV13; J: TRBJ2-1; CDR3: CASSLELPDEQFF
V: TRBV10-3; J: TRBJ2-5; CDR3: CAIRGAVQETQYF